This entry concerns a single T cell receptor beta chain. The target antigen is unknown. The V segment lost 6 bases and the J segment 2 bases; nucleotides outside the gene matches: 10. Germline assignment: CDR1 MGHDK and CDR2 SYGVNS. The CDR3 runs 17 residues. This sample is drawn from a study of cytomegalovirus exposure and HLA in healthy donors. Regarding the study as a whole: The authors later found HLA-associated TCR beta chains more clonally expanded than equally common others.

With 60 Vbeta and 13 Jbeta primers, the PCR was carried out. Method: immunoSEQ multiplex PCR; TCRdb's copy keeps in-frame clones and lacks some. The repertoire has 150,000 to 200,000 clones, about 80% of them found once; the top ten carry roughly 4.4%. This rearrangement joins TRBV25-1 to TRBJ2-2; TRBD1 matches 9 bases. The clonotype was recovered from a man aged 25-45 years in good health and CMV-seronegative. The sample was PBMCs. In DNA form, the CDR3 reads TGTGCCAGCAGGAAGACAGGGACAGGGAGAAACACCGGGGAGCTGTTTTTT. Encoded protein: CASRKTGTGRNTGELFF. Filled out from reference TRBV25-1 and TRBJ2-2, the complete variable domain reads EADIYQTPRYLVIGTGKKITLECSQTMGHDKMYWYQQDPGMELHLIHYSYGVNSTEKGDLSSESTVSRIRTEHFPLTLESARPSHTSQYLCASRKTGTGRNTGELFFGEGSRLTVL.